The clone carrying this TCR beta chain was seen a few times. Authors of the study amplified TCR beta CDR3 regions from RNA transcripts. HTBI primers were employed in a first-round RT-PCR of the TCR CDR3. TCRdb analysed the multiplex PCR reads with MiXCR anew, one entry per CDR3 protein. The data show hundreds of thousands of distinct CDR3 sequences, less than 15% seen once. These data come from a study of T cells in Graves' hyperthyroidism and ophthalmopathy. The sequencing input was blood. The sequence came from a woman between 18 and 29 years old with Graves' hyperthyroidism.

CDR3 sequence: CASSQPRLAVYNEQFF. The CDR3 region has the DNA TGCGCCAGCAGCCAACCCAGACTAGCGGTTTACAATGAGCAGTTCTTC. The chain recombines TRBV4-1 with TRBJ2-1; 9 bases agree with TRBD2. Unmatched junction bases numbered 6, after V lost 2 bases and J lost 4 bases. The germline V gene encodes CDR1 MGHRA and CDR2 YSYEKL. This CDR3 is built from 16 residues.